This T cell receptor beta chain was recovered during a study of blood T cell repertoires in COVID-19. Assay: immunoSEQ multiplex PCR; the TCRdb copy retains only in-frame clones and omits some. The table lists fewer than 500,000 clones, more than 80% of them singletons. Germline trimming cut 3 bases from V and 8 bases from J; bases unmatched to any gene: 1. The CDR3 extends over 12 amino acids. Per germline, CDR1 LGHDT and CDR2 YNNKEL (reference sequence). The sequence derives from a man in his thirties or forties who had recovered from COVID-19. The chain recombines TRBV3-1 (or the pseudogene TRBV3-2) with TRBJ1-1, with TRBD1 identical over 9 bases. Sequencing was performed on PBMCs or T cells enriched from blood (not recorded which). The CDR3 nucleotides read TGTGCCAGCAGCCAGGGGACAGGGGAAGCTTTCTTT. Protein sequence: CASSQGTGEAFF.